Listed below are T cell receptor beta chains from one sample, sequenced in a study of blood T cell repertoires in COVID-19. Assay: immunoSEQ multiplex PCR; the TCRdb copy retains only in-frame clones and omits some. Altogether approximately 180,000 clones are present, approximately 79% being singletons, with the ten largest covering approximately 26%. Sample: peripheral blood. These receptors were collected from a woman in her 70s with acute or convalescent COVID-19. Both conserved end residues are part of each CDR3. Each record gives: clone size, V gene, D gene, J gene, CDR3 protein, CDR3 DNA. The D gene is left open where the match is weak. Clone size is shown for a subset of rows, as once, few, many or a class of expanded clone.

-	TRBV6-2/TRBV6-3	TRBD1	TRBJ1-1	CASSYLYRGSAYTEAFF	TGTGCCAGCAGTTACCTCTACAGGGGATCGGCTTACACTGAAGCTTTCTTT
-	TRBV9	-	TRBJ1-4	CASSVQISTNEKLFF	TGTGCCAGCAGCGTTCAGATTTCAACTAATGAAAAACTGTTTTTT
-	TRBV10-3	-	TRBJ2-5	CAISPSDSTQETQYF	TGTGCCATCAGTCCCTCGGACAGTACACAAGAGACCCAGTACTTC
-	TRBV5-6	TRBD2	TRBJ2-1	CASSSTGTSASYNEQFF	TGTGCCAGCAGCTCGACCGGGACTAGCGCTTCCTACAATGAGCAGTTCTTC
-	TRBV19	TRBD2	TRBJ2-1	CASSVLAGEGPYNEQFF	TGTGCCAGTAGCGTATTAGCGGGAGAGGGGCCCTACAATGAGCAGTTCTTC
-	TRBV18	TRBD1	TRBJ2-2	CASSPLSGQGALGELFF	TGTGCCAGCTCACCACTCTCCGGGCAGGGGGCCTTAGGGGAGCTGTTTTTT
-	TRBV7-2	TRBD2	TRBJ2-4	CASSLAPSGTELTAKNIQYF	TGTGCCAGCAGCTTAGCCCCTAGCGGGACAGAGTTGACAGCCAAAAACATTCAGTACTTC
-	TRBV7-9	TRBD1	TRBJ2-7	CASSLGQGFLHEQYF	TGTGCCAGCAGCTTAGGACAGGGGTTCTTGCACGAGCAGTACTTC
-	TRBV27	-	TRBJ1-1	CASRSGQLTEAFF	TGTGCCAGCAGATCCGGACAGCTCACTGAAGCTTTCTTT
-	TRBV19	TRBD1	TRBJ2-5	CASSIGTGLETQYF	TGTGCCAGTAGTATAGGGACAGGGCTAGAGACCCAGTACTTC
-	TRBV5-1	-	TRBJ1-1	CASSLVMGGLNTEAFF	TGCGCCAGCAGCTTGGTGATGGGGGGGCTGAACACTGAAGCTTTCTTT
-	TRBV28	TRBD2	TRBJ2-7	CASRARAGGGGEQYF	TGTGCCAGTAGGGCTCGTGCGGGAGGGGGGGGCGAGCAGTACTTC
-	TRBV5-1	-	TRBJ2-2	CASSLDSLNTGELFF	TGCGCCAGCAGCTTGGATAGCTTGAACACCGGGGAGCTGTTTTTT
once	TRBV29-1	TRBD2	TRBJ2-1	CSAQGRLAGSPNEQFF	TGCAGCGCCCAAGGAAGACTAGCGGGATCTCCCAATGAGCAGTTCTTC
-	TRBV7-8	-	TRBJ2-5	CASSLDSRETQYF	TGTGCCAGCAGTCTCGACAGTAGAGAGACCCAGTACTTC
-	TRBV3-1/TRBV3-2	-	TRBJ1-1	CASSQEPGNTEAFF	TGTGCCAGCAGCCAAGAACCAGGGAACACTGAAGCTTTCTTT
-	TRBV5-1	-	TRBJ2-3	CASSLAGTPSTDTQYF	TGCGCCAGCAGCTTGGCCGGGACTCCTAGCACAGATACGCAGTATTTT
-	TRBV3-1/TRBV3-2	-	TRBJ2-7	CASSHGDLYEQYF	TGTGCCAGCAGCCATGGGGACTTGTACGAGCAGTACTTC
-	TRBV12-5	-	TRBJ1-4	CASGLSGFGKLFF	TGTGCTAGTGGTTTGTCAGGGTTCGGAAAACTGTTTTTT
-	TRBV2	-	TRBJ1-1	CASKIQGVWTEAFF	TGTGCCAGCAAAATACAGGGTGTATGGACTGAAGCTTTCTTT
-	TRBV6-5	-	TRBJ1-6	CASSYDSWNSPLHF	TGTGCCAGCAGTTACGATAGTTGGAATTCACCCCTCCACTTT
-	TRBV7-2	-	TRBJ1-3	CASSLAGLTGGNTIYF	TGTGCCAGCAGCTTAGCCGGGTTAACAGGCGGAAACACCATATATTTT
few	TRBV30	-	TRBJ2-3	CAWSGFRWRANSDTQYF	TGTGCCTGGAGTGGGTTTAGGTGGCGGGCCAATTCGGATACGCAGTATTTT
-	TRBV5-8	-	TRBJ2-2	CASSPEATGELFF	TGTGCCAGCAGCCCGGAGGCTACCGGGGAGCTGTTTTTT
-	TRBV6-6	-	TRBJ2-1	CASSQAGIRSYNEQFF	TGTGCCAGCAGTCAGGCGGGGATTCGGTCCTACAATGAGCAGTTCTTC
-	TRBV30	-	TRBJ1-2	CAWSVGGFDGYTF	TGTGCCTGGAGTGTAGGAGGGTTCGACGGCTACACCTTC
-	TRBV30	-	TRBJ2-5	CACTSLETQYF	TGTGCCTGTACTAGCCTAGAGACCCAGTACTTC
few	TRBV7-3	TRBD2	TRBJ2-1	CASSLREQKPYNRGEREAYNEQFF	TGTGCCAGCAGCTTAAGGGAGCAGAAACCTTATAACCGCGGTGAGCGGGAGGCCTACAATGAGCAGTTCTTC
-	TRBV4-1	TRBD2	TRBJ2-2	CAGGLAVNTGELFF	TGCGCCGGTGGGCTAGCGGTGAACACCGGGGAGCTGTTTTTT
-	TRBV5-1	-	TRBJ2-7	CASSRYYEQYF	TGCGCCAGCAGTCGGTACTACGAGCAGTACTTC
-	TRBV15	TRBD2	TRBJ2-1	CATSRQEHPKGTSYNEQFF	TGTGCCACCAGCAGACAAGAGCACCCTAAAGGGACTAGTTACAATGAGCAGTTCTTC
few	TRBV12-5	TRBD1	TRBJ1-4	CASGQGQGREKLFF	TGTGCTAGTGGTCAGGGACAGGGACGGGAAAAACTGTTTTTT
once	TRBV27	TRBD1	TRBJ1-5	CASRQGPGLSNQPQHF	TGTGCCAGCAGACAGGGGCCAGGGTTAAGCAATCAGCCCCAGCATTTT
-	TRBV6-5	-	TRBJ1-1	CASSFHRENTEAFF	TGTGCCAGCAGTTTCCATCGGGAGAACACTGAAGCTTTCTTT
-	TRBV19	TRBD2	TRBJ2-1	CASSPRGTAGGTHNEQFF	TGTGCCAGTAGCCCTAGAGGAACAGCGGGAGGTACCCACAATGAGCAGTTCTTC
-	TRBV27	TRBD2	TRBJ2-1	CASSLSYGTSGRNEQFF	TGTGCCAGCAGTTTATCCTACGGGACTAGCGGCCGGAATGAGCAGTTCTTC
few	TRBV18	-	TRBJ2-5	CASSPGQLETQYF	TGTGCCAGCTCACCTGGACAGTTAGAGACCCAGTACTTC
-	TRBV30	-	TRBJ2-1	CAWSVPGLINEQFF	TGTGCCTGGAGTGTACCGGGACTCATAAATGAGCAGTTCTTC
once	TRBV11-3	-	TRBJ2-1	CASSLDGSSYNEQFF	TGTGCCAGCAGCTTAGACGGGAGCTCCTACAATGAGCAGTTCTTC
-	TRBV6-5	-	TRBJ2-7	CASSYSTGQYEQYF	TGTGCCAGCAGTTACTCTACAGGACAGTACGAGCAGTACTTC
-	TRBV19	-	TRBJ1-5	CASSMRTANQPQHF	TGTGCCAGTAGTATGAGGACAGCCAATCAGCCCCAGCATTTT
-	TRBV27	TRBD1	TRBJ1-5	CASSPDRVEQPQHF	TGTGCCAGCAGTCCGGACAGGGTTGAGCAGCCCCAGCATTTT
-	TRBV18	-	TRBJ2-2	CASSPLGTGSGELFF	TGTGCCAGCTCACCACTGGGGACTGGATCCGGGGAGCTGTTTTTT
-	TRBV18	-	TRBJ1-5	CASSPTTGNQPQHF	TGTGCCAGCTCACCTACGACGGGGAATCAGCCCCAGCATTTT
-	TRBV30	TRBD2	TRBJ2-7	CAWSAGASGTYEQYF	TGTGCCTGGAGTGCCGGGGCTAGCGGAACCTACGAGCAGTACTTC
-	TRBV3-1/TRBV3-2	TRBD1	TRBJ2-1	CASSPTTTGTGRQFF	TGTGCCAGCAGCCCGACGACGACAGGGACAGGGAGGCAGTTCTTC
-	TRBV9	-	TRBJ2-1	CASGRTGEFYNEQFF	TGTGCCAGCGGACGAACGGGAGAGTTCTACAATGAGCAGTTCTTC
-	TRBV4-2	-	TRBJ2-5	CASSQGVGSSETQYF	TGTGCCAGCAGCCAAGGGGTCGGGAGTTCAGAGACCCAGTACTTC
-	TRBV6-5	TRBD2	TRBJ2-7	CASSYSGRPSGETYF	TGTGCCAGCAGTTACTCGGGCAGACCTAGCGGGGAAACGTACTTC
-	TRBV19	-	TRBJ2-7	CASSPQVLSEQYF	TGTGCCAGTAGCCCGCAAGTTTTGAGCGAGCAGTACTTC
-	TRBV27	-	TRBJ2-7	CASSPKVMWERSYEQYF	TGTGCCAGCAGCCCAAAGGTTATGTGGGAGCGTTCCTACGAGCAGTACTTC
-	TRBV6-6	TRBD2	TRBJ2-1	CASRGGLAGVGEQFF	TGTGCCAGCCGGGGGGGACTAGCGGGAGTCGGGGAGCAGTTCTTC
-	TRBV30	TRBD1	TRBJ1-1	CACKGQGVTEAFF	TGTGCCTGCAAGGGACAGGGGGTTACTGAAGCTTTCTTT
many	TRBV7-6	TRBD2	TRBJ2-1	CASSTGASGETYNEQFF	TGTGCCAGCAGCACCGGGGCTAGCGGGGAAACCTACAATGAGCAGTTCTTC
-	TRBV7-9	TRBD1	TRBJ1-2	CASRQTGGDETNYGYTF	TGTGCCAGCAGACAAACAGGGGGCGACGAGACTAACTATGGCTACACCTTC